Listed below are T cell receptor beta chains from one sample, sequenced in a study of shared clonotypes between healthy human individuals. Data came from immunoSEQ multiplex PCR; TCRdb stores just in-frame clones and leaves some out. The table lists 2.3 million or so clones, over 90% of them singletons. The sequencing input was naive CD4+ T cells from PBMCs. Receptor source: a man between 18 and 35 years old in good health. Some clones in this sample may be carry-over from other donors' samples. Both conserved end residues are part of each CDR3. The D gene is left open where the match is weak. Clone size is given for some rows only: seen once, a few or many times, or a class if the clone is expanded.

abundance: -
d_gene: -
j_gene: TRBJ2-6
v_gene: TRBV6-1
CDR3nt: TGTGCCAGCAGTGACCGGCCGAGTCTCTTTGGGGCCAACGTCCTGACTTTC
CDR3aa: CASSDRPSLFGANVLTF

abundance: -
d_gene: -
j_gene: TRBJ2-7
v_gene: TRBV10-3
CDR3nt: TGTGCCATCAGTGAGTTCGGGGGGCACGAGCAGTACTTC
CDR3aa: CAISEFGGHEQYF

abundance: once
d_gene: TRBD2
j_gene: TRBJ2-1
v_gene: TRBV11-3
CDR3nt: TGTGCCAGCAGCTCTAGGGGGGCAGCGGGAGAAGCCTACAATGAGCAGTTCTTC
CDR3aa: CASSSRGAAGEAYNEQFF

abundance: -
d_gene: TRBD1
j_gene: TRBJ2-7
v_gene: TRBV7-2
CDR3nt: TGTGCCAGCAGTGAAACCGGGACAGGGGGGTACGAGCAGTACTTC
CDR3aa: CASSETGTGGYEQYF

abundance: -
d_gene: -
j_gene: TRBJ2-5
v_gene: TRBV27
CDR3nt: TGTGCCAGCAGTAGCCTATTTGGTACCTTGGAGACCCAGTACTTC
CDR3aa: CASSSLFGTLETQYF

abundance: once
d_gene: -
j_gene: TRBJ2-7
v_gene: TRBV5-1
CDR3nt: TGCGCCAGCAGCTTGGGCCCTGCCTACGAGCAGTACTTC
CDR3aa: CASSLGPAYEQYF

abundance: -
d_gene: -
j_gene: TRBJ2-7
v_gene: TRBV28
CDR3nt: TGTGCCAGCAGTTTAGCTGTCAGCTCCTACGAGCAGTACTTC
CDR3aa: CASSLAVSSYEQYF

abundance: -
d_gene: -
j_gene: TRBJ2-1
v_gene: TRBV2
CDR3nt: TGTGCCAGCAGCCCAGATCTCAATGAGCAGTTCTTC
CDR3aa: CASSPDLNEQFF

abundance: -
d_gene: -
j_gene: TRBJ2-7
v_gene: TRBV28
CDR3nt: TGTGCCAGCAGTTCGGGCATCTACGAGCAGTACTTC
CDR3aa: CASSSGIYEQYF

abundance: -
d_gene: -
j_gene: TRBJ1-5
v_gene: TRBV28
CDR3nt: TGTGCCAGCAGTCCCACCTTTTTCAGGGTTAGCAATCAGCCCCAGCATTTT
CDR3aa: CASSPTFFRVSNQPQHF

abundance: -
d_gene: TRBD2
j_gene: TRBJ2-1
v_gene: TRBV7-2
CDR3nt: TGTGCCAGCAGCCTGGGACTAGCGGGCTACAATGAGCAGTTCTTC
CDR3aa: CASSLGLAGYNEQFF

abundance: -
d_gene: -
j_gene: TRBJ1-1
v_gene: TRBV7-3
CDR3nt: TGTGCCAGCAGCTTAACCGGGGGGGAAGGCACTGAAGCTTTCTTT
CDR3aa: CASSLTGGEGTEAFF

abundance: -
d_gene: TRBD2
j_gene: TRBJ2-7
v_gene: TRBV6-1
CDR3nt: TGTGCCAGCAGTGAAGCGAGCGGGAGAGGCTACGAGCAGTACTTC
CDR3aa: CASSEASGRGYEQYF

abundance: -
d_gene: TRBD2
j_gene: TRBJ2-1
v_gene: TRBV11-1
CDR3nt: TGTGCCAGCAGCTTAAGTGTGACTAGCGGGAGGGGCTCCTACAATGAGCAGTTCTTC
CDR3aa: CASSLSVTSGRGSYNEQFF

abundance: -
d_gene: TRBD1
j_gene: TRBJ2-7
v_gene: TRBV28
CDR3nt: TGTGCCAGCAGACCCGGGACAGGATACTACGAGCAGTACTTC
CDR3aa: CASRPGTGYYEQYF

abundance: -
d_gene: -
j_gene: TRBJ2-2
v_gene: TRBV5-1
CDR3nt: TGCGCCAGCAGCTTGGACTACACCGGGGAGCTGTTTTTT
CDR3aa: CASSLDYTGELFF

abundance: -
d_gene: -
j_gene: TRBJ2-1
v_gene: TRBV7-8
CDR3nt: TGTGCCAGCAGCTTAGTAGGTTGGGATGAGCAGTTCTTC
CDR3aa: CASSLVGWDEQFF

abundance: -
d_gene: -
j_gene: TRBJ2-7
v_gene: TRBV18
CDR3nt: TGTGCCAGCTCACCAACGACAGACCCGACCTACGAGCAGTACTTC
CDR3aa: CASSPTTDPTYEQYF

abundance: -
d_gene: TRBD1
j_gene: TRBJ1-1
v_gene: TRBV5-1
CDR3nt: TGCGCCAGCAGCTTGGAGGCAGGGGGCCGGCACACTGAAGCTTTCTTT
CDR3aa: CASSLEAGGRHTEAFF

abundance: -
d_gene: TRBD2
j_gene: TRBJ2-5
v_gene: TRBV7-8
CDR3nt: TGTGCCAGCAGCTCCCCCGGGACTATCCAAGAGACCCAGTACTTC
CDR3aa: CASSSPGTIQETQYF

abundance: -
d_gene: -
j_gene: TRBJ2-7
v_gene: TRBV4-3
CDR3nt: TGCGCCAGCAGCCAAGAGGGGCCCCGGGGGCTCACCTACGAGCAGTACTTC
CDR3aa: CASSQEGPRGLTYEQYF

abundance: -
d_gene: TRBD1
j_gene: TRBJ1-3
v_gene: TRBV5-1
CDR3nt: TGCGCCAGCAGCTTGGCGGGACAGCTCACTGGAAACACCATATATTTT
CDR3aa: CASSLAGQLTGNTIYF

abundance: once
d_gene: -
j_gene: TRBJ2-1
v_gene: TRBV7-3
CDR3nt: TGTGCCAGCAGCCAGCTACGTAGTGAGCAGTTCTTC
CDR3aa: CASSQLRSEQFF

abundance: -
d_gene: TRBD1
j_gene: TRBJ2-1
v_gene: TRBV11-2
CDR3nt: TGTGCCAGCAGAAAACAGGGGGCACATGAGCAGTTCTTC
CDR3aa: CASRKQGAHEQFF

abundance: -
d_gene: -
j_gene: TRBJ1-1
v_gene: TRBV5-1
CDR3nt: TGCGCCAGCAGCTCGATAGGAGGTTGGAGCACTGAAGCTTTCTTT
CDR3aa: CASSSIGGWSTEAFF

abundance: -
d_gene: -
j_gene: TRBJ1-1
v_gene: TRBV2
CDR3nt: TGTGCCAGCAGGGGGGACACGAACACTGAAGCTTTCTTT
CDR3aa: CASRGDTNTEAFF

abundance: -
d_gene: TRBD1
j_gene: TRBJ1-1
v_gene: TRBV30
CDR3nt: TGTGCCTGGAGTTCCTCAAGAGGGACAGGGGGGGCTTTCTTT
CDR3aa: CAWSSSRGTGGAFF

abundance: -
d_gene: -
j_gene: TRBJ2-3
v_gene: TRBV28
CDR3nt: TGTGCCAGCAGGCCCCCCAAGGGGGCGGGAGCCGATATAGATACGCAGTATTTT
CDR3aa: CASRPPKGAGADIDTQYF

abundance: few
d_gene: TRBD1
j_gene: TRBJ1-4
v_gene: TRBV4-2
CDR3nt: TGTGCCAGCAGGGCCCCCGGGACAGGGAGTGAAAAACTGTTTTTT
CDR3aa: CASRAPGTGSEKLFF

abundance: -
d_gene: -
j_gene: TRBJ2-7
v_gene: TRBV5-1
CDR3nt: TGCGCCAGCAGCTTGGCCGGACAAGGTATCTACGAGCAGTACTTC
CDR3aa: CASSLAGQGIYEQYF

abundance: -
d_gene: TRBD1
j_gene: TRBJ1-1
v_gene: TRBV18
CDR3nt: TGTGCCAGCTCACCGCCTCGACAGGGGAGTTACACTGAAGCTTTCTTT
CDR3aa: CASSPPRQGSYTEAFF

abundance: -
d_gene: -
j_gene: TRBJ2-1
v_gene: TRBV5-1
CDR3nt: TGCGCCAGCAGCCCGGACTCGGCTTACAATGAGCAGTTCTTC
CDR3aa: CASSPDSAYNEQFF

abundance: -
d_gene: TRBD2
j_gene: TRBJ2-5
v_gene: TRBV19
CDR3nt: TGTGCCAGTAGTAGAACCGGGACTAAGTGGGAGACCCAGTACTTC
CDR3aa: CASSRTGTKWETQYF

abundance: few
d_gene: TRBD1
j_gene: TRBJ1-2
v_gene: TRBV18
CDR3nt: TGTGCCAGCTCACCAGTTGGGGACAGGGTCGATGGCTACACCTTC
CDR3aa: CASSPVGDRVDGYTF

abundance: -
d_gene: -
j_gene: TRBJ2-7
v_gene: TRBV7-8
CDR3nt: TGTGCCAGCAGCCACAGTCGGGCCTCCTACGAGCAGTACTTC
CDR3aa: CASSHSRASYEQYF

abundance: -
d_gene: -
j_gene: TRBJ2-7
v_gene: TRBV7-2
CDR3nt: TGTGCCAGCAGCTTAGATTGGGGGGCCTACGAGCAGTACTTC
CDR3aa: CASSLDWGAYEQYF

abundance: -
d_gene: -
j_gene: TRBJ1-1
v_gene: TRBV5-8
CDR3nt: TGTGCCAGCAGCTTGAAGGACATGAACACTGAAGCTTTCTTT
CDR3aa: CASSLKDMNTEAFF

abundance: -
d_gene: -
j_gene: TRBJ2-2
v_gene: TRBV5-1
CDR3nt: TGCGCCAGCAGGGCTTCGAGCACCGGGGAGCTGTTTTTT
CDR3aa: CASRASSTGELFF

abundance: -
d_gene: TRBD1
j_gene: TRBJ1-5
v_gene: TRBV19
CDR3nt: TGTGCCAGTAGAGACAGGGATAGTCAGCCCCAGCATTTT
CDR3aa: CASRDRDSQPQHF

abundance: -
d_gene: -
j_gene: TRBJ2-3
v_gene: TRBV5-8
CDR3nt: TGTGCCAGCAGGACCCCCGGCACAGATACGCAGTATTTT
CDR3aa: CASRTPGTDTQYF

abundance: -
d_gene: -
j_gene: TRBJ2-4
v_gene: TRBV2
CDR3nt: TGTGCCAGCAGTGAAAAGGAAACAAACATTCAGTACTTC
CDR3aa: CASSEKETNIQYF

abundance: -
d_gene: -
j_gene: TRBJ1-4
v_gene: TRBV27
CDR3nt: TGTGCCAGCAGTTTTAGTAGAAATGAAAAACTGTTTTTT
CDR3aa: CASSFSRNEKLFF

abundance: -
d_gene: TRBD1
j_gene: TRBJ1-4
v_gene: TRBV11-2
CDR3nt: TGTGCCAGCAGCGTCGGGACAGGGTCTAATGAAAAACTGTTTTTT
CDR3aa: CASSVGTGSNEKLFF

abundance: -
d_gene: -
j_gene: TRBJ1-1
v_gene: TRBV7-6
CDR3nt: TGTGCCAGCAGCTTATACGGGACGAACACTGAAGCTTTCTTT
CDR3aa: CASSLYGTNTEAFF

abundance: -
d_gene: -
j_gene: TRBJ2-3
v_gene: TRBV18
CDR3nt: TGTGCCAGCTCACCAACGGCAGATACGCAGTATTTT
CDR3aa: CASSPTADTQYF

abundance: few
d_gene: -
j_gene: TRBJ1-2
v_gene: TRBV20-1
CDR3nt: TGCAGTGCCCGATCAGGGAGCGGCTACACCTTC
CDR3aa: CSARSGSGYTF

abundance: -
d_gene: TRBD1
j_gene: TRBJ2-3
v_gene: TRBV2
CDR3nt: TGTGCCAGCAGGCCGGAGACAGGGCTAGATACGCAGTATTTT
CDR3aa: CASRPETGLDTQYF

abundance: -
d_gene: -
j_gene: TRBJ1-1
v_gene: TRBV6-5
CDR3nt: TGTGCCAGCAGTTACTCGCGTCAGATCGGAGCTTTCTTT
CDR3aa: CASSYSRQIGAFF

abundance: -
d_gene: -
j_gene: TRBJ2-3
v_gene: TRBV4-2
CDR3nt: TGTGCCAGCAGCCAAGACGGGCGGGCCCACACAGATACGCAGTATTTT
CDR3aa: CASSQDGRAHTDTQYF

abundance: -
d_gene: TRBD2
j_gene: TRBJ2-1
v_gene: TRBV7-2
CDR3nt: TGTGCCAGCAGCTTGTTAGGACTAGCCTACAATGAGCAGTTCTTC
CDR3aa: CASSLLGLAYNEQFF

abundance: -
d_gene: -
j_gene: TRBJ2-7
v_gene: TRBV25-1
CDR3nt: TGTGCCAGCGGCAAGGGCAGGGGGGACTACGAGCAGTACTTC
CDR3aa: CASGKGRGDYEQYF

abundance: once
d_gene: -
j_gene: TRBJ2-3
v_gene: TRBV28
CDR3nt: TGTGCCAGCAGTTTGTGGGACCGCACAGATACGCAGTATTTT
CDR3aa: CASSLWDRTDTQYF

abundance: -
d_gene: TRBD2
j_gene: TRBJ2-7
v_gene: TRBV27
CDR3nt: TGTGCCAGCAGGACCGGGGGGGAGTTAAGCGAGCAGTACTTC
CDR3aa: CASRTGGELSEQYF

abundance: -
d_gene: TRBD1
j_gene: TRBJ1-1
v_gene: TRBV13
CDR3nt: TGTGCCAGCGGACAACTCGAAGGGGGACAGGGGGCTGTGAACACTGAAGCTTTCTTT
CDR3aa: CASGQLEGGQGAVNTEAFF

abundance: -
d_gene: TRBD1
j_gene: TRBJ1-5
v_gene: TRBV5-8
CDR3nt: TGTGCCAGCAGCCAACGACAGGGAGGTAGCAATCAGCCCCAGCATTTT
CDR3aa: CASSQRQGGSNQPQHF

abundance: -
d_gene: TRBD1
j_gene: TRBJ2-3
v_gene: TRBV28
CDR3nt: TGTGCCAGCAGCCTACCCGGACAGGGCACAGATACGCAGTATTTT
CDR3aa: CASSLPGQGTDTQYF

abundance: -
d_gene: TRBD2
j_gene: TRBJ2-3
v_gene: TRBV28
CDR3nt: TGTGCCAGCAGTTTATTGGGACTAGCGGGAGCAGGAGATACGCAGTATTTT
CDR3aa: CASSLLGLAGAGDTQYF

abundance: -
d_gene: TRBD1
j_gene: TRBJ1-1
v_gene: TRBV29-1
CDR3nt: TGCAGCGTTGGGGGCATCACAGGGGCGGACACTGAAGCTTTCTTT
CDR3aa: CSVGGITGADTEAFF